This T cell receptor beta chain came from a study of blood T cell repertoires in COVID-19. Study background: The United States, Italy and Spain provided the acute and convalescent COVID-19 samples. PBMCs, B-cell-depleted T cells, or T cells were the source of the cDNA or gDNA that made up the material.

From germline, CDR1 is SGHNT and CDR2 YYREEE (reference sequence). The V and J ends lost 3 bases and 3 bases respectively, with 9 bases between them. This CDR3 is 13 amino acids long. Clones were sequenced by immunoSEQ multiplex PCR, and TCRdb holds only the in-frame ones, with some missing. The sample has 55,000 or so clones; approximately 82% are singletons. The rearrangement joins TRBV5-4 to TRBJ1-1; D is possibly TRBD1 (6 bases). Sequences were obtained from peripheral blood. The TCR comes from a human donor in a cohort sampled during active or convalescent COVID-19. The CDR3 loop reads CASSSNRDTEAFF. CDR3 sequence (DNA): TGTGCCAGCAGCTCCAACAGGGACACTGAAGCTTTCTTT. Drawing the rest from reference TRBV5-4 and TRBJ1-1, the complete variable domain is ETGVTQSPTHLIKTRGQQVTLRCSSQSGHNTVSWYQQALGQGPQFIFQYYREEENGRGNFPPRFSGLQFPNYSSELNVNALELDDSALYLCASSSNRDTEAFFGQGTRLTVV.